This TCR beta chain was identified in a study of siplizumab effects on memory and regulatory T cells. On this clone: Its antigen is unidentified.

The assay was immunoSEQ multiplex PCR, and TCRdb's table has in-frame clones only and misses some. This table holds approximately 98,000 clones, 90% to 95% found once. V lost 5 bases and J 0 bases, leaving 10 bases between the germline ends. The CDR3 has 15 amino acids. Germline CDR1 reads LNHDA; CDR2 reads SQIVND (reference sequence). The study's findings and limits: A small minority of alloreactive clones were mapped to unstimulated subsets. Naive T cell populations appeared to exhibit greater diversity than memory cells and appeared to be major alloresponse contributors.

This TCR was sampled from a human donor in good health. Sample: non-Treg CD4+ T cells sorted from blood. This chain joins TRBV19 and TRBJ2-2; a possible D gene is TRBD1 (5 bases). The CDR3 protein is CASSRQGANTGELFF. The CDR3 DNA is TGTGCCAGTAGTCGCCAGGGCGCGAACACCGGGGAGCTGTTTTTT.